Shown below are 10 T cell receptor beta chains from a single sample sequenced in a study of cytomegalovirus exposure and HLA in healthy donors. With 60 Vbeta and 13 Jbeta primers, the PCR was carried out. Repertoires were generated with immunoSEQ multiplex PCR, while TCRdb's copy carries only in-frame clones and drops some. The table lists 130,000 to 150,000 clones, over 60% of them singletons. The source material was PBMCs. Receptors originate from a man in his forties in good health and CMV-seropositive.

This clone is a singleton in its sample. J is TRBJ2-2 and V is TRBV18; 8 bases match TRBD1. The CDR3 length is 16 residues. Trimming at V came to 1 base and at J to 4 bases, leaving 5 bases not matched to a gene. Germline CDR1 reads KGHSH; CDR2 reads LQKENI. The DNA for the CDR3 is TGTGCCAGCTCACCACGACAGGGGTCTAGCACCGGGGAGCTGTTTTTT. Translated, it gives CASSPRQGSSTGELFF.

The rearrangement links TRBV15 to TRBJ1-5; 9 positions agree with TRBD1. CDR1 and CDR2 (germline): LNHNV, YYDKDF (reference sequence). Trimming removed 0 bases from V and 6 bases from J; junction bases left unmatched: 6. The CDR3 contains 16 residues. The CDR3 here is CATSRDPNRGLQPQHF. The CDR3 DNA is TGTGCCACCAGCAGAGATCCCAACAGGGGGCTTCAGCCCCAGCATTTT.

The V and J genes are TRBV23-1 and TRBJ2-1, with 13 bases lining up with TRBD2. TRBV23-1 is known as an ORF, though its function is uncertain. The CDR3 consists of 15 residues. Trimming took 7 bases from V and 6 from J; bases not matched to a gene: 6. CDR3 coding DNA: TGCGCCAGCATCACGGGACTAGCGGGGACCAATGAGCAGTTCTTC. Translating gives CASITGLAGTNEQFF.

This sequence joins TRBV13 and TRBJ1-3; 9 nucleotides line up with TRBD1. Unmatched junction bases numbered 6, after V lost 2 bases and J lost 4 bases. The CDR3 runs to 16 residues. Germline lookup yields CDR1 PRHDT and CDR2 FYEKMQ (reference sequence). CDR3 loop: CASSLLRGTGGNTIYF. As DNA, the CDR3 is TGTGCCAGCAGCTTATTGCGGGGGACAGGGGGAAACACCATATATTTT.

In this sample, this clone turned up a few times. The CDR3 loop reads CASSLIPRRANYGYTF. CDR3 bases: TGTGCCAGCAGCTTAATCCCCCGCAGGGCTAACTATGGCTACACCTTC. This sequence joins TRBV7-9 and TRBJ1-2; the D gene is possibly TRBD1 (5 bases). This CDR3 has 16 amino acids. Trimming shortened V by 2 bases and J by 0 bases, and 13 bases separated the two germline ends. Germline V CDR1 and CDR2: SEHNR, FQNEAQ (reference sequence). Supplemented by reference TRBV7-9 and TRBJ1-2, the full variable domain reads DTGVSQNPRHKITKRGQNVTFRCDPISEHNRLYWYRQTLGQGPEFLTYFQNEAQLEKSRLLSDRFSAERPKGSFSTLEIQRTEQGDSAMYLCASSLIPRRANYGYTFGSGTRLTVV.

Regarding this clone: The identical CDR3 is also encoded by other nucleotide sequences in the sample. This rearrangement joins TRBV6-5 to TRBJ2-7; 8 bases match TRBD2. V lost 2 bases to trimming and J lost 6 bases; unmatched junction nucleotides: 3. The CDR3 sequence is 13 residues long. CDR1 is MNHEY and CDR2 is SVGAGI in the germline V gene. This chain's CDR3 is CASSYHGTSEQYF. CDR3 nucleotides: TGTGCCAGCAGTTACCATGGGACTAGCGAGCAGTACTTC.

Only one count was recorded for this clone. This chain links TRBV28 with TRBJ1-5, with 9 bases matching TRBD1. The CDR3 contains 16 residues. The V and J ends lost 4 bases and 7 bases, in that order; junction bases with no gene match: 11. Germline V lookup: CDR1 MDHEN, CDR2 SYDVKM. The CDR3 DNA sequence: TGTGCCAGCAGTTCTACATCAACAGGGGGCAGGCAGCCCCAGCATTTT. It is translated as CASSSTSTGGRQPQHF.

This chain joins TRBV18 and TRBJ1-1; 7 positions agree with TRBD1. V shed 3 bases and J 2 bases; nucleotides not matched to a gene: 3. CDR3 length equals 14 residues. Germline lookup yields CDR1 KGHSH and CDR2 LQKENI. The CDR3 sequence: CASSPGTDNTEAFF. The CDR3 DNA is TGTGCCAGCTCACCTGGGACAGACAACACTGAAGCTTTCTTT.

The count of this clone is one. J is TRBJ2-3 and V is TRBV29-1, with D perhaps TRBD1 (6 bases). This CDR3 region has 13 residues. Germline-derived CDR1 and CDR2 are SQVTM and ANQGSEA. V gave up 7 bases and J gave up 6 bases, with 17 bases separating them. The CDR3 DNA reads as TGCAGCGCTTGGGACATCACGGCGGATACGCAGTATTTT. Amino acid sequence: CSAWDITADTQYF.

CDR3 nucleotide sequence: TGTGCCAGCAGCGTGACCGGGACAGGGAATGAAAAACTGTTTTTT. Its translation: CASSVTGTGNEKLFF. This sequence joins TRBV5-5 and TRBJ1-4, with TRBD1 matching 9 bases. Germline trimming cut 4 bases from V and 5 bases from J; bases unmatched to any gene: 6. The germline V gene has CDR1 SGHKS and CDR2 YYEKEE (reference sequence). The CDR3 contains 15 residues.